This TCR beta chain was found in a study of blood T cell repertoires in COVID-19. Study in general: Italy, Spain and the United States were the sources of the convalescent and acute COVID-19 samples.

Per the authors' pipeline: Counts of nucleated cells, estimated from reference gene primer amplification, were obtained. The repertoire was sequenced with immunoSEQ multiplex PCR; TCRdb's copy has only in-frame clones and lacks some. That table supplies the V and J calls and clone size; D and trimming were determined from the DNA. The sample has 90,000 to 140,000 clones; over 75% are singletons. The CDR3 contains 15 residues. The germline V gene has CDR1 SGHAT and CDR2 FQNNGV. Trimming took off 3 bases at V and 4 bases at J, with 13 bases between the two ends. The source of this sequence is a man aged 50 to 59 with acute or convalescent COVID-19. The chain couples TRBV11-2 to TRBJ2-1; D remains unclear. Material for sequencing was peripheral blood. The CDR3 protein is CASSLGLGSYNEQFF. The CDR3 bases are TGTGCCAGCAGCTTGGGCCTTGGAAGTTACAATGAGCAGTTCTTC.